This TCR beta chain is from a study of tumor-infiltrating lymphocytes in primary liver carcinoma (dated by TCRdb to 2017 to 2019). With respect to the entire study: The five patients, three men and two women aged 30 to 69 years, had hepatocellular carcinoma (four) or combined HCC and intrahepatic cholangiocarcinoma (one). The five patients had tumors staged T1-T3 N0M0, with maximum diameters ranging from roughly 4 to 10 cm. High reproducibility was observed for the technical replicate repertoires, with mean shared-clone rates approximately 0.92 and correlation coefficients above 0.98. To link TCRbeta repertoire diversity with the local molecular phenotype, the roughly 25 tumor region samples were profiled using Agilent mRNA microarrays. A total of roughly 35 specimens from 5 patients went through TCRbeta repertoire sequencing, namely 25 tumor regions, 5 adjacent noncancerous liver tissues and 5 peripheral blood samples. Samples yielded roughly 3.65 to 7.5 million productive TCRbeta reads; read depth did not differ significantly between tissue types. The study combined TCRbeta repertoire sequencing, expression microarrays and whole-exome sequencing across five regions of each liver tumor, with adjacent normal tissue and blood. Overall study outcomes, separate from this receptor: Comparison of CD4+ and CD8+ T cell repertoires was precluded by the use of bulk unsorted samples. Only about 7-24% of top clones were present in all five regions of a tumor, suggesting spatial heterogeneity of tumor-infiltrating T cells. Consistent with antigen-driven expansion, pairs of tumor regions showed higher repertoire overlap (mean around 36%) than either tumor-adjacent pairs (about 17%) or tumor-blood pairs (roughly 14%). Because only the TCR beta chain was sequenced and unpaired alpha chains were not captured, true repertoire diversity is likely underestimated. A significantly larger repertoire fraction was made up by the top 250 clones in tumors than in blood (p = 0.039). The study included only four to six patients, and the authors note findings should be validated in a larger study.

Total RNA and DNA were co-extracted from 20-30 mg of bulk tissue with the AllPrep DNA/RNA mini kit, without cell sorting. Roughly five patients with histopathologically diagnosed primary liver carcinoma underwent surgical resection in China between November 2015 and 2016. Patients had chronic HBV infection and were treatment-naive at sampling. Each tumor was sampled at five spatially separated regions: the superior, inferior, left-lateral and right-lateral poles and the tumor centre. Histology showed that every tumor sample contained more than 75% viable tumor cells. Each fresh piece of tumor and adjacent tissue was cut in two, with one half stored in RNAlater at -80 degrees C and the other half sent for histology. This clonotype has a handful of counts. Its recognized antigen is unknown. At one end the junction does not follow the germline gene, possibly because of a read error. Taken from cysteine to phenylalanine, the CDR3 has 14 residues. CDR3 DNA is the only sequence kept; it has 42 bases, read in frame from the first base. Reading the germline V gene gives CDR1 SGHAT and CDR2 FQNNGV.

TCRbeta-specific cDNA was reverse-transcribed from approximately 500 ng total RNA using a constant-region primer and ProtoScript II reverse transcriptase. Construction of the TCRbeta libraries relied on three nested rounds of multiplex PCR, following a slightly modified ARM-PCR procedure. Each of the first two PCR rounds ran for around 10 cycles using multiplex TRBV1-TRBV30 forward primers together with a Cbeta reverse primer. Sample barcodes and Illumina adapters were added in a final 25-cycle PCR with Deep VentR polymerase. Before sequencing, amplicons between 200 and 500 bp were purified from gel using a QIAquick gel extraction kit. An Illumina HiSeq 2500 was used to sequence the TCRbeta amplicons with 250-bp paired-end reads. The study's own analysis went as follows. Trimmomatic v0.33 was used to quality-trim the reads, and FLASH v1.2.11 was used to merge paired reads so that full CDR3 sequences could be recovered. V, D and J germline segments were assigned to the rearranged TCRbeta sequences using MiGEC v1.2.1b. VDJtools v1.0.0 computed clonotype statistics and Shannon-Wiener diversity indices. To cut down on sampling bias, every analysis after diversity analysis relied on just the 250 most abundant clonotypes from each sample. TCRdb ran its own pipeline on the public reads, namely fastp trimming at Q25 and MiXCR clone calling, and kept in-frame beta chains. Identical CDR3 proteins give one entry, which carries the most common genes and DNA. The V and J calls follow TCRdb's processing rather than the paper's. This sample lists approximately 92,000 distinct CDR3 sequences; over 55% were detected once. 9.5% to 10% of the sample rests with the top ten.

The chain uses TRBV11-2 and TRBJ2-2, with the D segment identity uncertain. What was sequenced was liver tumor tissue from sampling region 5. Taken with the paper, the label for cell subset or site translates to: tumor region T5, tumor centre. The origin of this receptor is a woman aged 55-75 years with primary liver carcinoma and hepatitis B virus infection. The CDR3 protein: CASGLEWVGGELFF. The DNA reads TGTGCCAGCGGCTTAGAGTGGGTTGGTGGGGAGCTGTTTTTT. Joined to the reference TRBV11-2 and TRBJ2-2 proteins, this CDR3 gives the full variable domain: EAGVAQSPRYKIIEKRQSVAFWCNPISGHATLYWYQQILGQGPKLLIQFQNNGVVDDSQLPKDRFSAERLKGVDSTLKIQPAKLEDSAVYLCASGLEWVGGELFFGEGSRLTVL.